This TCR beta chain was retrieved from a study of CD8 T cells in ankylosing spondylitis. Of note for this clonotype: Its matching antigen is unknown.

One entry per CDR3 protein results from TCRdb running MiXCR on the 5' RACE reads. The repertoire includes roughly 140,000 distinct CDR3 sequences, around 43% of them detected once, and over 12% sits in the top ten. Whole-study findings and limits: In the blood and synovial fluid of reactive arthritis, some motif variants had been previously reported.

CDR1 and CDR2 (germline): SGHTA, FQGNSA. V was shortened by 6 bases and J by 4 bases, with 16 bases between the two germline ends. This CDR3 has 14 residues. The specimen was synovial fluid, either unsorted or a sorted T cell fraction (not recorded which). The chain recombines TRBV7-2 with TRBJ2-7; a possible D gene is TRBD2 (6 bases). The TCR comes from a male donor with ankylosing spondylitis. CDR3 DNA: TGTGCCAGCAGACACGGAGGGGCCGTTTACGAGCAGTACTTC. Its protein is CASRHGGAVYEQYF.